This T cell receptor beta chain stems from a study of blood T cells in healthy people across ages. A second PCR, run for about 7 to 11 cycles, used a sample-barcoded 5' primer plus a J-beta primer mix. Via MiXCR, TCRdb re-called the 5' RACE reads, giving one row per CDR3 protein. The data contain around 1.7 million distinct CDR3 sequences, 28% of them seen just once; the ten biggest clones take up less than 9.5%. Study outcomes and limitations: Unsorted PBMC input precluded a conclusive naive versus antigen-experienced comparison. Underestimates were what the diversity estimates from one million T cells were considered to be. Measured against age, TCR beta diversity per million T cells decreased in a roughly linear manner.

About this clonotype: The antigen remains undetermined.

In germline, CDR1 is SGHVS, CDR2 FNYEAQ. Trimming took off 1 base at V and 5 bases at J, with 12 bases between the two ends. CDR3 length: 15 amino acids. Source material: blood. The clonotype originates from a woman aged 25 to 39 in good health. This sequence joins TRBV7-6 and TRBJ2-1, with D tentatively TRBD1 (5 bases). The CDR3: CASSLDYHRHNEQFF. CDR3 in DNA: TGTGCCAGCAGCTTAGATTACCACAGGCACAATGAGCAGTTCTTC.